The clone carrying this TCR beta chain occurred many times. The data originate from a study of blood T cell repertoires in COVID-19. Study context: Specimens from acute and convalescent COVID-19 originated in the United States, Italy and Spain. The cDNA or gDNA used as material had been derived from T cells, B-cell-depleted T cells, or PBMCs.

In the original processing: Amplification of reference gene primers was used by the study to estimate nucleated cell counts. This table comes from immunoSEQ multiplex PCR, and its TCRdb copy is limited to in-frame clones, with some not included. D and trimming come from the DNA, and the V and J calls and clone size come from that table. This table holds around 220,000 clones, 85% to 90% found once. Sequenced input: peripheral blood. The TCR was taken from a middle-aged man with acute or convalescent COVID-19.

The CDR3 loop is CASSQVLSSAGELFF. CDR3 coding DNA: TGCGCCAGCAGCCAAGTACTATCGTCCGCCGGGGAGCTGTTTTTT. The chain carries TRBV4-1 and TRBJ2-2, with D unclear. The CDR3 totals 15 residues. Trimming cost V 1 base and J 6 bases, with 12 bases left between them. Germline V CDR1 and CDR2: MGHRA, YSYEKL.